The 24 T cell receptor beta chains given below trace back to one sample, sequenced in a study of T-cell reconstitution after alpha-beta-depleted transplantation in children (dated by TCRdb to about 2016). Libraries came from PCR. The sequencing machine was an Illumina HiSeq 2500. TCR libraries were prepared with molecular barcoding, using unique molecular identifiers to normalize TCRbeta repertoire quantification. The raw public reads went through TCRdb reprocessing: fastp at Q25, MiXCR clone calling, in-frame beta chains kept. Identical CDR3 protein sequences are pooled into one entry, listed with their most common genes and DNA. Across this sample there are roughly 590,000 distinct CDR3 sequences, with approximately 16% seen only once. The ten largest clonotypes hold around 0.96% of the sample. Sequenced here: PBMCs from the stem cell graft donor, sampled from the stem cell graft. All receptors derive from a human donor who donated a stem cell graft to a child with acute myeloid leukemia.

This clonotype was seen many times. The chain employs TRBV5-6 and TRBJ2-1, with 11 bases identical to TRBD2. CDR1 and CDR2 (germline): SGHDT, YYEEEE. Germline trimming cut 4 bases from V and 4 bases from J; bases unmatched to any gene: 7. This CDR3 contains 16 residues. Written as DNA, the CDR3 is TGTGCCAGCAGCCGGGAGGCTAGCGGGAGGTACAATGAGCAGTTCTTC. Translation gives CASSREASGRYNEQFF.

The table lists this clonotype with many counts. The chain combines TRBV10-3 with TRBJ2-1; unclear D gene. The germline V gene has CDR1 ENHRY and CDR2 SYGVKD. Trimming took 2 bases from V and 12 from J, leaving 8 bases between them. This CDR3 comprises 11 residues. This CDR3 is CAISEGLRQFF. The CDR3 coding sequence is TGTGCCATCAGTGAGGGGCTGAGGCAGTTCTTC.

This clonotype was counted ten times or more. V gene TRBV29-1 combines with J gene TRBJ2-5; 7 bases are a match to TRBD2. This CDR3 contains 13 residues. Germline CDR1 is SQVTM and CDR2 is ANQGSEA. Trimming cost V 3 bases and J 3 bases; bases outside gene matches: 4. CDR3 bases: TGCAGCGTTGAGGAAAGCGGGGAAGAGACCCAGTACTTC. Its protein is CSVEESGEETQYF.

This clonotype was observed at least ten times. The chain has TRBV20-1 and TRBJ1-3; D not certain. Looked up from germline, CDR1 is DFQATT and CDR2 is SNEGSKA (reference sequence). Trimming removed 0 bases at V and 8 bases at J, with 11 bases between. The CDR3 is 13 residues long. CDR3 bases: TGCAGTGCTAGAGATAGGTCGGGTGACACCATATATTTT. Protein product: CSARDRSGDTIYF.

The chain combines TRBV10-3 with TRBJ1-5; 9 nucleotides align to TRBD1. The CDR3 runs to 16 residues. Trimming at V came to 6 bases and at J to 1 base, leaving 7 bases not matched to a gene. Germline CDR1 is ENHRY and CDR2 is SYGVKD. CDR3 sequence (DNA): TGTGCCATCAGCAAACAGGGGGCGGGGAGCAATCAGCCCCAGCATTTT. This translates into CAISKQGAGSNQPQHF.

The sample holds many counts of this clonotype. The rearrangement uses TRBV20-1 and TRBJ2-3; D unresolved. In germline, CDR1 is DFQATT, CDR2 SNEGSKA (reference sequence). CDR3 length equals 16 residues. V lost 2 bases and J 2 bases, leaving 17 bases between the germline ends. The CDR3 sequence: CSARSRLHFYTDTQYF. The CDR3 coding sequence is TGCAGTGCTAGATCCCGGCTTCACTTCTACACAGATACGCAGTATTTT.

V and J are TRBV7-9 and TRBJ1-3; weak D call: TRBD1 (6 bases). V lost 5 bases and J 0 bases, leaving 14 bases between the germline ends. CDR1 and CDR2 (germline): SEHNR, FQNEAQ (reference sequence). The CDR3 runs 16 residues. The CDR3 bases are TGTGCCAGCAGCCCTTCGGACAGTATCTCTGGAAACACCATATATTTT. Protein product: CASSPSDSISGNTIYF.

This clonotype was counted many times. This sequence joins TRBV10-3 and TRBJ1-6; D ambiguous. V was trimmed by 3 bases and J by 6 bases, leaving 9 bases between them. Germline V lookup: CDR1 ENHRY, CDR2 SYGVKD. CDR3 size: 14 residues. CDR3 loop: CAISERSTNSPLHF. The CDR3 nucleotides are TGTGCCATCAGTGAACGATCCACTAATTCACCCCTCCACTTT.

The chain uses TRBV7-2 and TRBJ2-5, with D uncertain. This CDR3 has 14 amino acids. Trimming left V 4 bases short and J 1 base short, with 10 bases between. The germline V gene encodes CDR1 SGHTA and CDR2 FQGNSA. The chain's CDR3 is CASSSLGTQETQYF. DNA of the CDR3: TGTGCCAGCAGCTCTCTGGGAACCCAAGAGACCCAGTACTTC.

This clonotype has a count of ten or more. This chain joins TRBV29-1 and TRBJ2-5; D possibly corresponds to TRBD2 (6 bases). The CDR3 is made up of 16 amino acids. Looked up from germline, CDR1 is SQVTM and CDR2 is ANQGSEA. Trimming cost V 7 bases and J 7 bases, with 28 bases left between them. The DNA of the CDR3 is TGCAGCGCCTCACAAGGTCAGGAGGGGTCAGGAGGGACCCAGTACTTC. This encodes CSASQGQEGSGGTQYF.

V is TRBV12-3 or TRBV12-4 and J is TRBJ2-7; D gene uncertain. The CDR3 is 11 amino acids. V was trimmed by 5 bases and J by 6 bases, leaving 8 bases between them. The CDR3 sequence is CASSPGREQYV. As DNA, the CDR3 is TGTGCCAGCAGTCCCGGCCGCGAGCAGTACGTC.

This clonotype was observed many times. The V gene is TRBV5-5, the J gene TRBJ2-1; D call uncertain. Deletions cut 4 bases from V and 2 bases from J, with 13 bases between. Per germline, CDR1 SGHKS and CDR2 YYEKEE (reference sequence). This CDR3 has 15 amino acids. The CDR3: CASSPWTDTYNEQFF. Written as DNA, the CDR3 is TGTGCCAGCAGCCCTTGGACCGATACCTACAATGAGCAGTTCTTC.

This chain joins TRBV4-2 and TRBJ1-1, with 9 bases matching TRBD1. The CDR3 extends over 15 amino acids. Trimming at V came to 4 bases and at J to 5 bases, leaving 8 bases not matched to a gene. Looked up from germline, CDR1 is LGHNA and CDR2 is YNFKEQ. The CDR3 nucleotides are TGTGCCAGCAGCCTACACGGGACAGGGCAGACTGAAGCTTTCTTT. It is translated as CASSLHGTGQTEAFF.

This clonotype was seen repeatedly, ten times or more. This chain links TRBV6-5 with TRBJ2-5, with 9 bases aligning to TRBD1. CDR3 length equals 16 residues. Germline V gives CDR1 MNHEY, CDR2 SVGAGI. With V trimmed by 4 bases and J by 0 bases, 6 bases remained unmatched. In DNA, the CDR3 is TGTGCCAGCAGTTCCTACGGGACAGGGTACCAAGAGACCCAGTACTTC. Its protein is CASSSYGTGYQETQYF.

This clonotype was seen only a few times. This chain uses TRBV20-1 with TRBJ1-1; tentatively, D is TRBD1 (5 bases). There are 15 residues in the CDR3. V was pared by 0 bases and J by 3 bases, with 14 bases between. Germline CDR1 is DFQATT and CDR2 is SNEGSKA (reference sequence). The CDR3 DNA sequence: TGCAGTGCTAGAGATATCGTCTCGGGGGACACTGAAGCTTTCTTT. As protein: CSARDIVSGDTEAFF.

This clonotype was seen only a few times. The rearrangement uses TRBV20-1 and TRBJ2-7, with D perhaps matching TRBD1 or TRBD2 (5 bases each). The germline CDR1 and CDR2 sequences are DFQATT and SNEGSKA (reference sequence). V was shortened by 0 bases and J by 4 bases, with 22 bases between the two germline ends. This CDR3 region has 17 residues. For the CDR3, the DNA is TGCAGTGCTAGAGAGCGCCGCCCGGGACGAGCATTTTACGAGCAGTACTTC. It specifies CSARERRPGRAFYEQYF.

As for this clonotype: A much larger clone sits a single nucleotide away, making a read error possible. CDR3 protein: CASSWDIRSSYNEQFF. For the CDR3, the DNA is TGTGCCAGCAGTTGGGACATAAGGAGCTCCTACAATGAGCAGTTCTTC. The J gene is TRBJ2-1, the V gene TRBV12-3 or TRBV12-4; D may be TRBD1 (6 bases). V dropped 4 bases and J dropped 0 bases, with 13 bases sitting between them. This CDR3 has 16 residues.

The CDR3 protein is CASRTQGSYGYTF. CDR3 nucleotide sequence: TGTGCCAGCAGAACTCAGGGATCCTATGGCTACACCTTC. This chain connects TRBV6-1 to TRBJ1-2, with D perhaps matching TRBD1 (5 bases). CDR1 and CDR2 from the germline V gene are MNHNS and SASEGT. The CDR3 is 13 residues long. V lost 6 bases and J 4 bases, leaving 12 bases between the germline ends.

This clonotype appeared a few times. This chain connects TRBV11-1 to TRBJ1-5; no clear D gene. In germline, CDR1 is SGHAT, CDR2 FQDESV (reference sequence). The CDR3 is 11 residues long. Trimming cost V 5 bases and J 9 bases, with 8 bases left between them. Here the CDR3 reads CASSTCRPQHF. The CDR3 DNA reads TGTGCCAGCAGCACATGTCGGCCCCAGCATTTT.

This clonotype was counted at least ten times. The chain links TRBV6-1 to TRBJ1-4; possibly TRBD1 for D (5 bases). V was trimmed by 5 bases and J by 4 bases, leaving 14 bases between them. The CDR3 runs to 15 residues. In germline, CDR1 is MNHNS, CDR2 SASEGT. CDR3: CASSPWDGRNEKLFF. CDR3 DNA: TGTGCCAGCAGTCCTTGGGACGGCCGTAATGAAAAACTGTTTTTT.

The V gene is TRBV5-5, the J gene TRBJ2-2; D remains ambiguous. The CDR3 is 16 amino acids. The germline CDR1 and CDR2 sequences are SGHKS and YYEKEE (reference sequence). The V and J ends lost 1 base and 3 bases respectively, with 13 bases between them. CDR3 DNA: TGTGCCAGCAGCTTGAGGGAAACAGCCGACACCGGGGAGCTGTTTTTT. Amino acids: CASSLRETADTGELFF.

Many counts were recorded for this clonotype. The CDR3 bases are TGTGCCACCAGCAGAGAAGGGGGGATGGATGAGCAGTTCTTC. Translating it yields CATSREGGMDEQFF. V and J are TRBV15 and TRBJ2-1; D is possibly TRBD1 or TRBD2 (6 bases each). CDR3 length equals 14 residues. In germline, CDR1 is LNHNV, CDR2 YYDKDF (reference sequence). V was cut by 0 bases and J by 8 bases, with 11 bases left in between.

This clonotype has at least ten counts. The J gene is TRBJ1-1, the V gene TRBV20-1; D is perhaps TRBD1 (5 bases). Germline V CDR1 and CDR2: DFQATT, SNEGSKA (reference sequence). V lost 6 bases and J lost 1, with 12 bases in between. The CDR3 runs 13 residues. The CDR3 DNA follows: TGCAGTGCGAGGAGAGGGACGAACACTGAAGCTTTCTTT. As protein: CSARRGTNTEAFF.

Points on this clonotype: Given a much more abundant clone one base away, this may be a read error. The chain combines TRBV20-1 with TRBJ1-5; D remains ambiguous. V shed 1 base and J shed 3 bases, with 7 bases lying between them. Germline V gene lookup returns CDR1 DFQATT and CDR2 SNEGSKA (reference sequence). The CDR3 totals 13 residues. CDR3 sequence: CSARVLPNQPQHF. In nucleotides, the CDR3 is TGCAGTGCTAGAGTCCTCCCCAATCAGCCCCAGCATTTT.